A selection of T cell receptor beta chains follows, all from one sample in a study of T cell repertoires in cytomegalovirus infection. TCRdb recomputed calls from the reads with MiXCR, one row per CDR3 protein. The data show 180,000 or so distinct CDR3 sequences, about a sixth seen once. The specimen was CD8+ T cells from PBMCs. The receptors were gathered from a human donor in good health (CMV status not recorded). Some clones in this sample may be carry-over from other donors' samples. CDR3s include the opening cysteine and the closing phenylalanine or tryptophan. D genes are given only for firm matches. Expanded clones get a size class; other rows say once, few or many, or leave the size out.

TRBV7-2	few	TRBJ2-7	-	CASSLALDGFYEQYF	TGTGCCAGCAGCTTAGCCCTGGACGGGTTCTACGAGCAGTACTTC
TRBV10-3	-	TRBJ2-5	-	CAIGSSAMETQYF	TGTGCCATCGGGTCATCGGCAATGGAGACCCAGTACTTC
TRBV11-3	few	TRBJ2-7	TRBD1	CASSSRDSANSYEQYF	TGTGCCAGCAGCAGTCGGGACAGCGCAAACTCCTACGAGCAGTACTTC
TRBV7-9	once	TRBJ2-1	TRBD1	CASSDSSWDRGYNEQFF	TGTGCCAGCAGCGACTCCTCTTGGGACAGGGGATACAATGAGCAGTTCTTC
TRBV29-1	few	TRBJ2-1	-	CSVRGALEENEQFF	TGCAGCGTTAGAGGCGCCCTGGAGGAAAATGAGCAGTTCTTC
TRBV20-1	few	TRBJ1-2	-	CSALGSNALSYGYTF	TGCAGTGCTCTGGGATCGAACGCACTGTCCTATGGCTACACCTTC
TRBV6-2/TRBV6-3	-	TRBJ2-7	TRBD1	CASRRRDRLYEQYF	TGTGCCAGCAGACGCCGGGACAGGCTGTACGAGCAGTACTTC
TRBV19	few	TRBJ2-7	TRBD1	CASSVGTDLYEQYF	TGTGCCAGTAGTGTAGGGACAGATCTCTACGAGCAGTACTTC
TRBV11-2	many	TRBJ1-1	-	CASSLAGVNTEAFF	TGTGCCAGCAGCTTAGCTGGGGTGAACACTGAAGCTTTCTTT
TRBV29-1	few	TRBJ2-1	TRBD2	CSVDETSESSYNEQFF	TGCAGCGTTGATGAGACTAGCGAAAGCTCCTACAATGAGCAGTTCTTC
TRBV12-3/TRBV12-4	-	TRBJ2-2	-	CASSRSGAGTGELFF	TGTGCCAGCAGTCGGTCTGGGGCGGGCACCGGGGAGCTGTTTTTT
TRBV11-2	few	TRBJ2-3	-	CASSLATGITDTQYF	TGTGCCAGCAGCTTAGCTACCGGAATCACAGATACGCAGTATTTT
TRBV6-2/TRBV6-3	-	TRBJ1-1	TRBD1	CASSYSMDRATEAFF	TGTGCCAGCAGTTACTCCATGGACAGGGCCACTGAAGCTTTCTTT
TRBV7-9	few	TRBJ2-1	-	CASSLGEGMTNNEQFF	TGTGCCAGCAGCTTAGGAGAGGGGATGACTAACAATGAGCAGTTCTTC